This T cell receptor beta chain was documented in a study of blood T cell repertoires in COVID-19. Study details: The analysed material was cDNA or gDNA that came from T cells, B-cell-depleted T cells, or PBMCs.

V dropped 1 base and J dropped 4 bases, with 13 bases sitting between them. The CDR3 spans 15 residues. The V gene's germline CDR1 is SNHLY and CDR2 FYNNEI. Measured with immunoSEQ multiplex PCR; TCRdb has only the in-frame clones, and not every one. Of about 210,000 clones in the sample, roughly 80% were seen once. This clone was seen only a few times. What was sequenced was peripheral blood. The sequence came from a man aged 60 to 75 with acute or convalescent COVID-19. The chain employs TRBV2 and TRBJ1-2, with D possibly TRBD1 on 6 matching bases. Here the CDR3 reads CASSEVTGFTYGYTF. The CDR3 DNA follows: TGTGCCAGCAGTGAAGTTACAGGGTTTACCTATGGCTACACCTTC. The full variable domain, rest sourced from reference TRBV2 and TRBJ1-2, is EPEVTQTPSHQVTQMGQEVILRCVPISNHLYFYWYRQILGQKVEFLVSFYNNEISEKSEIFDDQFSVERPDGSNFTLKIRSTKLEDSAMYFCASSEVTGFTYGYTFGSGTRLTVV.